The 21 T cell receptor beta chains presented below share a single source sample, sequenced in a study of spatial heterogeneity in lung cancer. MiXCR, applied by TCRdb to the 5' RACE reads, yields one record per CDR3 protein. The data hold some 8,000 distinct CDR3 sequences, with 5% to 7% observed a single time. Indicated time point: sample taken at primary tumor resection. Sequencing was performed on whole RNA extracted from tumor and nontumor lung tissue, or from frozen PBMC, and the material was left unsorted. Sequencing was performed on PBMCs, taken at surgery. The origin of the receptors is a male donor with early-stage non-small cell lung cancer.

This clonotype was observed many times. V and J are TRBV12-3 or TRBV12-4 and TRBJ2-2, with 14 bases aligning to TRBD2. The J segment lost 5 bases and the V segment lost 11 bases, leaving 16 bases of the junction unmatched. This CDR3 is built from 18 residues. The CDR3, as DNA: TGTGCCGGCAAAAAGGGACTAGCGGGAGTAGGAAAAACCGGGGAGCTGTTTTTT. It translates to CAGKKGLAGVGKTGELFF.

This clonotype was observed many times. This sequence joins TRBV7-9 and TRBJ2-5, with 10 nucleotides matching TRBD2. The CDR3 runs to 18 residues. V lost 4 bases to trimming and J lost 5 bases; unmatched junction nucleotides: 16. Germline lookup yields CDR1 SEHNR and CDR2 FQNEAQ (reference sequence). The CDR3 sequence: CASSSFTQSSGSGETQYF. CDR3 bases: TGTGCCAGCAGCTCCTTCACTCAATCTAGCGGGAGCGGGGAGACCCAGTACTTC.

This clonotype was found many times. The chain joins TRBV2 to TRBJ2-2; D is unresolved. V dropped 6 bases and J dropped 7 bases, with 18 bases sitting between them. From germline, CDR1 is SNHLY and CDR2 FYNNEI. The CDR3 totals 15 residues. The CDR3 sequence: CASSPGGSAIGELFF. The DNA for the CDR3 is TGTGCCAGCAGCCCCGGTGGTTCGGCTATCGGGGAGCTGTTTTTT.

This clonotype showed up just a few times. This chain connects TRBV5-6 to TRBJ2-7; the D gene is possibly TRBD1 (6 bases). CDR3 size: 13 residues. Between the trimmed V and J ends, which lost 4 bases and 6 bases, there was a span of 14 bases. CDR1 and CDR2 from the germline V gene are SGHDT and YYEEEE. CDR3 sequence reads: CASSIYRAREQYF. The CDR3 nucleotides read TGTGCCAGCAGCATATACAGGGCCCGCGAGCAGTACTTC.

This clonotype is a singleton in its sample. The chain is built from TRBV5-1 and TRBJ1-1; weak D call: TRBD1 (5 bases). Germline V lookup: CDR1 SGHRS, CDR2 YFSETQ. The CDR3 is 14 residues long. V was clipped by 5 bases and J by 1 base, with 12 bases between them. The CDR3 nucleotides read TGCGCCAGCAGTTTACAGGTCGGGAACACTGAAGCTTTCTTT. This codes for CASSLQVGNTEAFF.

This clonotype was detected ten times or more. The chain recombines TRBV6-6 with TRBJ2-3; 8 bases are a match to TRBD2. Trimming cost V 0 bases and J 5 bases; bases outside gene matches: 4. In germline, CDR1 is MNHNY, CDR2 SVGAGI (reference sequence). The CDR3 has 15 residues. CDR3 amino acids: CASSYSAGGKDTQYF. DNA of the CDR3: TGTGCCAGCAGTTACTCTGCGGGAGGTAAAGATACGCAGTATTTT.

This clonotype was observed at least ten times. This chain connects TRBV12-3 or TRBV12-4 to TRBJ2-5; 9 positions match TRBD1. CDR3 length: 17 amino acids. V was pared by 6 bases and J by 6 bases, with 17 bases of the junction left unmatched. In DNA, the CDR3 is TGTGCCAGCAGCCCCGACGGGACAGGGAGAGTATGGAAGACCCAGTACTTC. As protein: CASSPDGTGRVWKTQYF.

The table lists this clonotype with a count of one. The CDR3 DNA is TGTGCCAGCAAGGAACAGGGTGGCGGGGAGCTGTTTTTT. This translates into CASKEQGGGELFF. This rearrangement joins TRBV28 to TRBJ2-2; D perhaps matches TRBD1 (6 bases). CDR1 MDHEN and CDR2 SYDVKM come from the germline V gene. This CDR3 comprises 13 residues. V was clipped by 7 bases and J by 7 bases, with 13 bases between them.

At least ten counts were recorded for this clonotype. The rearrangement joins TRBV27 to TRBJ1-4; D gene ambiguous. CDR3 length: 13 residues. V shed 5 bases and J shed 5 bases, with 9 bases lying between them. Per germline, CDR1 MNHEY and CDR2 SMNVEV (reference sequence). The CDR3 sequence is CASSPAANEKLFF. The CDR3 DNA reads TGTGCCAGCAGTCCGGCAGCGAATGAAAAACTGTTTTTT.

This rearrangement joins TRBV4-3 to TRBJ2-3, with TRBD2 as a possible D gene (5 bases). This CDR3 is built from 14 residues. The V gene lost 5 bases and the J gene lost 3 bases, with 12 bases spanning the gap. The germline V gene encodes CDR1 LGHNA and CDR2 YSLEER. CDR3 DNA: TGCGCCAGCAGCACCCGGACTGAGACAGATACGCAGTATTTT. It codes for CASSTRTETDTQYF.

This clonotype was counted many times. The rearrangement joins TRBV29-1 to TRBJ2-3; D is unclear. This CDR3 region has 15 residues. The germline gives CDR1 SQVTM, CDR2 ANQGSEA. V was pared by 2 bases and J by 5 bases, with 17 bases between. The CDR3 spells CSVELDLVGLDTQYF. The CDR3 nucleotides are TGCAGCGTTGAATTGGATTTGGTGGGTTTAGATACGCAGTATTTT.

This clonotype is deemed large (0.1 to 1%). The rearrangement links TRBV6-1 to TRBJ2-1; 11 positions agree with TRBD2. Germline V gene lookup returns CDR1 MNHNS and CDR2 SASEGT. The CDR3 consists of 16 residues. Trimming removed 3 bases from V and 3 bases from J; junction bases left unmatched: 4. DNA of the CDR3: TGTGCCAGCAGTGAGACCGGGACTAGCGGCTACAATGAGCAGTTCTTC. Translating gives CASSETGTSGYNEQFF.

The V gene is TRBV6-5, the J gene TRBJ2-4; unclear D gene. Trimming took off 8 bases at V and 0 bases at J, with 11 bases between the two ends. Germline CDR1 MNHEY, CDR2 SVGAGI. This CDR3 has 14 amino acids. The CDR3 nucleotides read TGTGCCAGCTGTCCAGGTAGAGCCAAAAACATTCAGTACTTC. It is translated as CASCPGRAKNIQYF.

This clonotype was found many times. The chain couples TRBV19 to TRBJ2-3; TRBD2 matches at 7 bases. CDR1 and CDR2 (germline): LNHDA, SQIVND (reference sequence). The CDR3 is 15 amino acids. The V gene end was trimmed by 5 bases and the J gene end by 2 bases; junction bases not matched to a gene: 7. This CDR3 is CASSPLAGDTDTQYF. The CDR3, as DNA: TGTGCCAGTAGTCCCCTCGCGGGGGACACAGATACGCAGTATTTT.

This clonotype came up many times. The chain couples TRBV12-3 or TRBV12-4 to TRBJ1-2; 7 bases agree with TRBD1. J was trimmed by 7 bases and V by 9 bases; bases with no gene match: 11. The CDR3 has 13 residues. CDR3 protein: CASKTGMNGGYTF. The CDR3, as DNA: TGTGCCAGTAAGACAGGGATGAATGGTGGCTACACCTTC.

This clonotype was counted many times. The chain recombines TRBV28 with TRBJ2-7; 7 bases match TRBD1. The V gene end was trimmed by 4 bases and the J gene end by 3 bases; junction bases not matched to a gene: 3. Germline CDR1 is MDHEN and CDR2 is SYDVKM. The CDR3 has 13 amino acids. The CDR3 here is CASSWAGGYEQYF. Here the CDR3 DNA reads TGTGCCAGCAGTTGGGCAGGGGGCTACGAGCAGTACTTC.

This clonotype was seen repeatedly, ten times or more. The rearrangement links TRBV5-5 to TRBJ2-7, with D unclear. CDR1 is SGHKS, CDR2 YYEKEE, per germline (reference sequence). The CDR3 has 13 residues. Trimming removed 2 bases from V and 1 base from J, with 7 bases in between. CDR3 in DNA: TGTGCCAGCAGCTTAGTTAGGTCCTACGAGCAGTACTTC. This translates into CASSLVRSYEQYF.

This clonotype was counted many times. The J gene is TRBJ1-2, the V gene TRBV7-9; D possibly corresponds to TRBD1 (6 bases). V was shortened by 0 bases and J by 2 bases, with 10 bases between the two germline ends. The germline V gene has CDR1 SEHNR and CDR2 FQNEAQ (reference sequence). This CDR3 contains 15 residues. The CDR3 protein is CASSLALDRNYGYTF. The DNA of the CDR3 is TGTGCCAGCAGCTTAGCCCTGGACAGAAACTATGGCTACACCTTC.

There are many counts of this clonotype. The chain employs TRBV7-2 and TRBJ2-2, with 7 bases matching TRBD1. The CDR3 extends over 14 amino acids. The V and J ends lost 1 base and 13 bases, in that order; junction bases with no gene match: 9. CDR1 is SGHTA and CDR2 is FQGNSA in the germline V gene. The DNA of the CDR3 is TGTGCCAGCAGCTTAGGACAGGGCTCCGGTCGGCTGTTTTTT. It yields the protein CASSLGQGSGRLFF.

In its sample, this clonotype was seen many times. The chain couples TRBV28 to TRBJ1-4; a weak D match, TRBD1 (6 bases). Germline CDR1 MDHEN, CDR2 SYDVKM. CDR3 size: 16 residues. Trimming took off 4 bases at V and 0 bases at J, with 12 bases between the two ends. Written as DNA, the CDR3 is TGTGCCAGCAGTTGGCGGGACACCTCAACTAATGAAAAACTGTTTTTT. It encodes CASSWRDTSTNEKLFF.

Many counts were recorded for this clonotype. The chain is built from TRBV5-6 and TRBJ2-6; D gene uncertain. Germline V lookup: CDR1 SGHDT, CDR2 YYEEEE. The CDR3 totals 15 residues. Between the trimmed V and J ends, which lost 4 bases and 0 bases, there was a span of 8 bases. For the CDR3, the DNA is TGTGCCAGCAGCCTTGCTGGCTCTGGGGCCAACGTCCTGACTTTC. This gives the protein CASSLAGSGANVLTF.